This T cell receptor (beta chain) was identified in a study of technical replicates of blood from several donors. Produced via immunoSEQ multiplex PCR; TCRdb's table is partial and in-frame only. The sample has about 76,000 clones, 85% to 95% seen once. This CDR3 contains 13 residues. Germline CDR1 and CDR2: MRHNA and SNTAGT. Trimming pared 3 bases from V and 3 bases from J, leaving 5 bases between. This TCR came from a human donor in good health. Sequenced input: T cells isolated from PBMCs. The chain is built from TRBV6-4 and TRBJ2-2, with a tentative D call TRBD1 (5 bases). The CDR3 reads CASSETDTGELFF. The CDR3 nucleotides are TGTGCCAGCAGTGAGACAGACACCGGGGAGCTGTTTTTT.